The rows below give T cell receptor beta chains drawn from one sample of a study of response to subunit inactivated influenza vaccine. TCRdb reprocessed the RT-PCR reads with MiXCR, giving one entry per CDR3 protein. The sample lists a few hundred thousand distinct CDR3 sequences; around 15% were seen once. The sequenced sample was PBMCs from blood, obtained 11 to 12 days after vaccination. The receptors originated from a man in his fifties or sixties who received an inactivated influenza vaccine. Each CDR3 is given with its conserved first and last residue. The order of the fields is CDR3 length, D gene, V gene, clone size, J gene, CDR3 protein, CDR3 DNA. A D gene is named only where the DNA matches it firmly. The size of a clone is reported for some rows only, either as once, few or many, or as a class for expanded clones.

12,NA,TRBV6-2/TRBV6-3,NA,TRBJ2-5,CASQDPQETQYF,TGTGCCAGCCAGGACCCACAAGAGACCCAGTACTTC
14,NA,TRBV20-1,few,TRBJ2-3,CSARGLANTDTQYF,TGCAGTGCTAGAGGGTTAGCGAACACAGATACGCAGTATTTT
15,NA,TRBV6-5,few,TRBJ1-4,CASSYSRGASEKLFF,TGTGCCAGCAGTTACTCTCGGGGGGCGAGTGAAAAACTGTTTTTT
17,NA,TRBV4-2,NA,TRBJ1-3,CASSQEEGQLSGNTIYF,TGTGCCAGCAGCCAAGAGGAAGGTCAACTCTCTGGAAACACCATATATTTT
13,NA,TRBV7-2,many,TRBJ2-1,CASSYGGLGEQFF,TGTGCCAGCAGCTACGGGGGGCTGGGTGAGCAGTTCTTC
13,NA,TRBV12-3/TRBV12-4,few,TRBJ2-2,CASSLSSREELFF,TGTGCCAGCAGTTTGTCTAGCCGCGAGGAGCTGTTTTTT
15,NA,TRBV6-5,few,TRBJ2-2,CASSYQLANTGELFF,TGTGCCAGCAGTTACCAACTAGCTAACACCGGGGAGCTGTTTTTT
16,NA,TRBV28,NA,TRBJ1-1,CAMGPGPLRENTEAFF,TGTGCCATGGGCCCCGGGCCCCTACGCGAGAACACTGAAGCTTTCTTT
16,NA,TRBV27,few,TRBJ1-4,CASSLVGVEANEKLFF,TGTGCCAGCAGTTTGGTGGGAGTTGAGGCTAATGAAAAACTGTTTTTT
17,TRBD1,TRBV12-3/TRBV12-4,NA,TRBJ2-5,CASSENRGRLAQETQYF,TGTGCCAGCAGCGAAAACAGGGGGCGCCTGGCCCAAGAGACCCAGTACTTC
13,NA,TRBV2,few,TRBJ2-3,CASSEAPGNTQYF,TGTGCCAGCAGTGAAGCGCCCGGGAATACGCAGTATTTT
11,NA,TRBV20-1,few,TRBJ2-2,CSADGPGELFF,TGCAGTGCTGATGGTCCCGGGGAGCTGTTTTTT
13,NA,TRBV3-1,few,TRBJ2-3,CASSQREWGTQYF,TGTGCCAGCAGCCAAAGGGAGTGGGGTACGCAGTATTTT
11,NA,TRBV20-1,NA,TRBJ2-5,CSANPVETQYF,TGCAGTGCTAATCCTGTGGAGACCCAGTACTTC
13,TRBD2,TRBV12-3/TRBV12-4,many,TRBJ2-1,CASSFRGGDEQFF,TGTGCCAGCAGTTTCCGCGGGGGGGATGAGCAGTTCTTC
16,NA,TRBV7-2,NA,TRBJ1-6,CASSLLLAANNSPLHF,TGTGCCAGCAGCTTACTTCTTGCGGCTAATAATTCACCCCTCCACTTT
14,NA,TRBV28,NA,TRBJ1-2,CASSLGGPPWGYTF,TGTGCCAGCAGTTTAGGCGGGCCTCCCTGGGGCTACACCTTC
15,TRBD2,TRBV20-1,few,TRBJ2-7,CSASRASGRAGEQYF,TGCAGTGCGTCGAGGGCTAGCGGGAGGGCCGGCGAGCAGTACTTC
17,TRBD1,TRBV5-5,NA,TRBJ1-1,CASSLAGTGYLNTEAFF,TGTGCCAGCAGCTTGGCCGGGACAGGATACTTGAACACTGAAGCTTTCTTT
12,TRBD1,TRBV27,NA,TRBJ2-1,CASSWTGNEQFF,TGTGCCAGCAGTTGGACAGGGAATGAGCAGTTCTTC
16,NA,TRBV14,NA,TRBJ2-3,CASSQDMGLITDTQYF,TGTGCCAGCAGCCAAGACATGGGTCTCATCACAGATACGCAGTATTTT
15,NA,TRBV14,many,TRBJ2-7,CASSQDIGDSYEQYF,TGTGCCAGCAGCCAAGATATCGGGGACTCCTACGAGCAGTACTTC
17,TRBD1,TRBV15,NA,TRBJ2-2,CATSSEGQGKNTGELFF,TGTGCCACCAGCTCCGAAGGACAGGGGAAGAACACCGGGGAGCTGTTTTTT